The subject of this entry is one TCR beta chain. Its antigen is not identified. CDR1 and CDR2 from the germline V gene are MNHNS and SASEGT. The CDR3 runs to 12 residues. Germline trimming cut 5 bases from V and 6 bases from J; bases unmatched to any gene: 3. The data derive from a study of cytomegalovirus exposure and HLA in healthy donors. Study findings and constraints: There were 150 to 200 TCR beta chains listed as cytomegalovirus-associated.

The PCR had 60 Vbeta and 13 Jbeta primers. Assay used: immunoSEQ multiplex PCR; TCRdb lists only in-frame clones, some missing. This sample yields about 210,000 clones, of which around 83% are seen a single time; over 1.5% belongs to the top ten. The TCR comes from a man aged 40-55 years in good health and CMV-seropositive. Sequencing used PBMCs. V and J are TRBV6-1 and TRBJ1-1; 7 bases are shared with TRBD1. The CDR3 reads CASSNRGAEAFF. In nucleotides, the CDR3 is TGTGCCAGCAGTAACAGGGGCGCTGAAGCTTTCTTT.